The 26 T cell receptor beta chains presented below share a single source sample, sequenced in a study of OX40 agonist ivuxolimab in advanced cancers. Libraries were prepared by immunoSEQ multiplex PCR; TCRdb keeps only in-frame clonotypes and omits some of them. The sample lists about 82,000 clones; about 85% were seen once. The sample here was CD4+ or CD8+ T cells sorted from blood, taken in a trial of the OX40 agonist ivuxolimab. The receptors come from an adult with an advanced solid tumor such as melanoma, head and neck, liver or kidney cancer.

This clone was counted a single time. V is TRBV27 and J is TRBJ1-5; possible D gene TRBD1, 6 bases. V dropped 6 bases and J dropped 0 bases, with 18 bases sitting between them. Per germline, CDR1 MNHEY and CDR2 SMNVEV (reference sequence). The CDR3 length is 17 residues. The CDR3 loop reads CASSIRGRGDSNQPQHF. DNA for the CDR3: TGTGCCAGCAGCATTCGGGGCAGGGGCGATAGCAATCAGCCCCAGCATTTT.

The rearrangement links TRBV5-4 to TRBJ1-3; D remains ambiguous. V lost 3 bases and J lost 4, with 20 bases in between. This CDR3 contains 17 residues. Germline CDR1 and CDR2: SGHNT and YYREEE (reference sequence). The CDR3 coding sequence is TGTGCCAGCAGCTCCCCCCCGGGAGCAGAGGGCGGAAACACCATATATTTT. Amino acids: CASSSPPGAEGGNTIYF.

V and J are TRBV7-8 and TRBJ2-1; 10 bases line up with TRBD2. The length of the CDR3 is 16 residues. In germline, CDR1 is SGHVS, CDR2 FQNEAQ. With V trimmed by 5 bases and J by 0 bases, 4 bases remained unmatched. The CDR3 loop reads CASSTRLAGSYNEQFF. The CDR3 coding sequence is TGTGCCAGCAGCACCCGACTAGCGGGCTCCTACAATGAGCAGTTCTTC.

This rearrangement joins TRBV28 to TRBJ1-1; TRBD1 agrees at 8 bases. Trimming cost V 1 base and J 7 bases; bases outside gene matches: 5. The CDR3 contains 14 residues. CDR1 is MDHEN, CDR2 SYDVKM, per germline. CDR3: CASSLSQGAGEAFF. CDR3 coding DNA: TGTGCCAGCAGTTTATCCCAGGGGGCCGGTGAAGCTTTCTTT.

V usage is TRBV15 and J usage is TRBJ2-1; maybe TRBD2 (6 bases). Trimming took 1 base from V and 4 from J, leaving 11 bases between them. Germline lookup yields CDR1 LNHNV and CDR2 YYDKDF (reference sequence). The CDR3 runs to 15 residues. The CDR3 nucleotides read TGTGCCACCAGCAGAGGAGGAGGGGCGTACAATGAGCAGTTCTTC. Amino acid sequence: CATSRGGGAYNEQFF. Filled out from reference TRBV15 and TRBJ2-1, the complete variable domain reads DAMVIQNPRYQVTQFGKPVTLSCSQTLNHNVMYWYQQKSSQAPKLLFHYYDKDFNNEADTPDNFQSRRPNTSFCFLDIRSPGLGDTAMYLCATSRGGGAYNEQFFGPGTRLTVL.

The rearrangement uses TRBV4-1 and TRBJ1-2; possibly TRBD1 for D (6 bases). The CDR3 runs 13 residues. Germline assignment: CDR1 MGHRA and CDR2 YSYEKL. V lost 1 base to trimming and J lost 6 bases, with 9 bases between them. The CDR3 bases are TGCGCCAGCAGCCAAGCACAGGGTGATGGCTACACCTTC. Encoded protein: CASSQAQGDGYTF.

V and J are TRBV14 and TRBJ2-5, with D perhaps TRBD1 (6 bases). Germline assignment: CDR1 SGHDN and CDR2 FVKESK. Trimming took off 0 bases at V and 4 bases at J, with 12 bases between the two ends. The CDR3 runs to 15 residues. The CDR3 nucleotides are TGTGCCAGCAGCCAAGACAGGGGTCGGAGAGAGACCCAGTACTTC. This encodes CASSQDRGRRETQYF.

This clone was seen only once. The chain combines TRBV5-1 with TRBJ2-3; no clear D. Germline V lookup: CDR1 SGHRS, CDR2 YFSETQ. This CDR3 has 14 amino acids. V lost 2 bases to trimming and J lost 2 bases, with 9 bases between them. In nucleotides, the CDR3 is TGCGCCAGCAGCTTAGGTTTTACCACAGATACGCAGTATTTT. This translates into CASSLGFTTDTQYF.

The table lists this clone with a few counts. The rearrangement uses TRBV28 and TRBJ1-5; D is unresolved. Looked up from germline, CDR1 is MDHEN and CDR2 is SYDVKM. V lost 5 bases and J lost 8, with 19 bases in between. This CDR3 has 15 amino acids. The CDR3 sequence is CASSPPPGLEEPQHF. The CDR3 region has the DNA TGTGCCAGCAGTCCCCCCCCAGGTCTCGAGGAGCCCCAGCATTTT.

V is TRBV4-3 and J is TRBJ2-7; D might be TRBD2 (5 bases). The CDR3 contains 14 residues. The V gene's germline CDR1 is LGHNA and CDR2 YSLEER. Deletions cut 10 bases from V and 0 bases from J, with 16 bases between. The CDR3 sequence is CANRELLISYEQYF. Here the CDR3 DNA reads TGCGCCAACCGGGAACTACTTATCTCCTACGAGCAGTACTTC.

The gene calls are TRBV27 and TRBJ1-1, with TRBD1 matching 8 bases. The CDR3 is 15 residues long. Germline V gives CDR1 MNHEY, CDR2 SMNVEV (reference sequence). V gave up 5 bases and J gave up 1 base; unmatched junction bases: 6. Here the CDR3 DNA reads TGTGCCAGCAGTACCATCGGACAGGGGAACACTGAAGCTTTCTTT. Protein sequence: CASSTIGQGNTEAFF.

This chain links TRBV5-1 with TRBJ1-2; 9 nucleotides line up with TRBD1. The germline CDR1 and CDR2 sequences are SGHRS and YFSETQ. The CDR3 sequence is 17 residues long. Germline trimming cut 0 bases from V and 7 bases from J; bases unmatched to any gene: 13. The CDR3 nucleotides read TGCGCCAGCAGCTTGGGAGGGAGTAAGACAGGGGGTATTGGCTACACCTTC. Amino acid sequence: CASSLGGSKTGGIGYTF.

This chain links TRBV6-6 with TRBJ2-1, with D perhaps TRBD1 (5 bases). This CDR3 has 16 residues. Germline V gene sequence: CDR1 MNHNY, CDR2 SVGAGI (reference sequence). V shed 2 bases and J shed 13 bases, with 24 bases lying between them. DNA for the CDR3: TGTGCCAGCAGTTACGCCGATAGGGGCCCGACGGTAAGACAGTTCTTC. It codes for CASSYADRGPTVRQFF.

This rearrangement joins TRBV10-3 to TRBJ1-2; possibly TRBD1 for D (6 bases). This CDR3 contains 13 residues. Between the trimmed V and J ends, which lost 8 bases and 7 bases, there was a span of 17 bases. The germline V gene has CDR1 ENHRY and CDR2 SYGVKD. Written as DNA, the CDR3 is TGTGCCATCGGAGGGACATTAGTGGGTGGCTACACCTTC. This translates into CAIGGTLVGGYTF.

V is TRBV28 and J is TRBJ1-2; D call uncertain. Germline V gene lookup returns CDR1 MDHEN and CDR2 SYDVKM. V was clipped by 3 bases and J by 5 bases, with 7 bases between them. The CDR3 has 12 amino acids. The CDR3 DNA follows: TGTGCCAGCAGTTTGAAAGGGTATGGCTACACCTTC. Its protein is CASSLKGYGYTF.

V usage is TRBV9 and J usage is TRBJ1-2; D not certain. With 0 bases removed from V and 1 base from J, the gap between germline ends came to 4 bases. The V gene's germline CDR1 is SGDLS and CDR2 YYNGEE. The length of the CDR3 is 13 residues. In DNA form, the CDR3 reads TGTGCCAGCAGCGTAGGGAGTAACTATGGCTACACCTTC. Translation gives CASSVGSNYGYTF.

The chain couples TRBV2 to TRBJ1-2, with D hard to call. V was cut by 2 bases and J by 5 bases, with 12 bases left in between. Germline values: CDR1 SNHLY, CDR2 FYNNEI. CDR3 length: 14 residues. CDR3 residues: CASSESAREYGYTF. CDR3 bases: TGTGCCAGCAGTGAATCGGCCCGAGAATATGGCTACACCTTC.

The chain has TRBV11-1 and TRBJ2-2, with D unresolved. Germline V lookup: CDR1 SGHAT, CDR2 FQDESV (reference sequence). The CDR3 covers 16 residues. V gave up 1 base and J gave up 3 bases, with 12 bases separating them. Here the CDR3 reads CASSLENLQDTGELFF. CDR3 sequence (DNA): TGTGCCAGCAGCTTAGAGAACCTCCAAGACACCGGGGAGCTGTTTTTT.

The gene calls are TRBV29-1 and TRBJ1-1, with unresolved D. The length of the CDR3 is 13 residues. Germline CDR1 is SQVTM and CDR2 is ANQGSEA. V was clipped by 2 bases and J by 6 bases, with 13 bases between them. The CDR3 DNA sequence: TGCAGCGTTGAATCAGGACGAAAGGCTGAAGCTTTCTTT. Translation gives CSVESGRKAEAFF. The variable domain in full, with the rest retrieved from reference TRBV29-1 and TRBJ1-1, is SAVISQKPSRDICQRGTSLTIQCQVDSQVTMMFWYRQQPGQSLTLIATANQGSEATYESGFVIDKFPISRPNLTFSTLTVSNMSPEDSSIYLCSVESGRKAEAFFGQGTRLTVV.

This clone showed up just once. The chain uses TRBV19 and TRBJ1-5; TRBD1 agrees at 8 bases. Germline V gene sequence: CDR1 LNHDA, CDR2 SQIVND (reference sequence). CDR3 length equals 17 residues. The trim removed 3 bases at V and 4 bases at J, leaving 11 bases unmatched. CDR3: CASSIFTGGVRNQPQHF. As DNA, the CDR3 is TGTGCCAGTAGTATCTTCACAGGGGGGGTTCGAAATCAGCCCCAGCATTTT.

V gene TRBV25-1 combines with J gene TRBJ2-2; TRBD2 aligns across 7 bases. The CDR3 has 16 residues. The V gene's germline CDR1 is MGHDK and CDR2 SYGVNS. V shed 3 bases, J shed 2 bases, and the junction held 6 bases outside the gene matches. The CDR3 coding sequence is TGTGCCAGCAGTGATTACCTAGCGGAAAACACCGGGGAGCTGTTTTTT. It yields the protein CASSDYLAENTGELFF.

V is TRBV19 and J is TRBJ1-6; D is uncertain. This CDR3 has 13 amino acids. Germline V gives CDR1 LNHDA, CDR2 SQIVND (reference sequence). Between the trimmed V and J ends, which lost 5 bases and 10 bases, there was a span of 12 bases. The CDR3 DNA follows: TGTGCCAGTAGTCCGACCGAGGAGTCACCCCTCCACTTT. It yields the protein CASSPTEESPLHF.

This chain uses TRBV9 with TRBJ1-4; D uncertain. V lost 3 bases and J 2 bases, leaving 11 bases between the germline ends. CDR1 SGDLS and CDR2 YYNGEE come from the germline V gene. This CDR3 has 15 amino acids. CDR3 nucleotides: TGTGCCAGCAGCGCCCGGTCCGATACTAATGAAAAACTGTTTTTT. Translated, it gives CASSARSDTNEKLFF.

This chain connects TRBV7-8 to TRBJ2-7; D ambiguous. Germline CDR1 is SGHVS and CDR2 is FQNEAQ. The CDR3 runs to 15 residues. Trimming took 1 base from V and 0 from J, leaving 10 bases between them. The CDR3 nucleotides are TGTGCCAGCAGCTTAGGACGGCGGAGCTCCTACGAGCAGTACTTC. It encodes CASSLGRRSSYEQYF.

The chain combines TRBV18 with TRBJ2-3, with unresolved D. The CDR3 covers 12 residues. Trimming removed 2 bases from V and 4 bases from J, with 4 bases in between. Germline V CDR1 and CDR2: KGHSH, LQKENI. The CDR3 reads CASSPSSDTQYF. The CDR3 bases are TGTGCCAGCTCACCATCATCAGATACGCAGTATTTT.

This clone was recorded a few times. V is TRBV6-5 and J is TRBJ1-4; D possibly corresponds to TRBD1 (6 bases). The CDR3 covers 14 residues. Germline lookup yields CDR1 MNHEY and CDR2 SVGAGI. The V and J ends lost 4 bases and 6 bases respectively, with 12 bases between them. The CDR3 reads CASSSRQDYEKLFF. CDR3 DNA sequence: TGTGCCAGCAGTTCCCGACAGGACTATGAAAAACTGTTTTTT.